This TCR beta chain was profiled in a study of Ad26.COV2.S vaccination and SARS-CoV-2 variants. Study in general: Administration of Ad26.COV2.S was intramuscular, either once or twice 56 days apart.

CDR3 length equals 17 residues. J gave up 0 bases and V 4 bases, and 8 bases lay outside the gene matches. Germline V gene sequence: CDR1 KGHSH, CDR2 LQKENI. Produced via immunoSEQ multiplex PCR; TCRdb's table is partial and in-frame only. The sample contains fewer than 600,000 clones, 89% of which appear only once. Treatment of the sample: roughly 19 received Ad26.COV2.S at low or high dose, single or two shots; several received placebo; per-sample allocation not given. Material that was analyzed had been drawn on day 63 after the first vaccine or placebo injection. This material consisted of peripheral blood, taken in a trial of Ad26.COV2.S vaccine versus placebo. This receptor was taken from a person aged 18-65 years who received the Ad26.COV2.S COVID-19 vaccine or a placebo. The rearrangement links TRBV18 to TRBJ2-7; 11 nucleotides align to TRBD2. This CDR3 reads CASSLKTSGISSYEQYF. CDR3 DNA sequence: TGTGCCAGCTCACTGAAGACTAGCGGGATCAGCTCCTACGAGCAGTACTTC. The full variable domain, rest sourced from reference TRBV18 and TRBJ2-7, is NAGVMQNPRHLVRRRGQEARLRCSPMKGHSHVYWYRQLPEEGLKFMVYLQKENIIDESGMPKERFSAEFPKEGPSILRIQQVVRGDSAAYFCASSLKTSGISSYEQYFGPGTRLTVT.